Following are 27 T cell receptor beta chains from one sample sequenced in a study of T cells expressing NK-cell markers (dated by TCRdb to 2019 to 2021). Receptors were amplified or captured by 5' RACE. The instrument given in TCRdb is Illumina HiSeq 2000. TCRdb reprocessed the reads, so every CDR3 protein sequence counts as one entry and DNA is not shown. The table kept for this sample lists 400,000 or so distinct CDR3 sequences. Of the sample, roughly a tenth is held by the ten largest clones. The sample taken for sequencing was blood T cells: a sorted CD56 or NKG2C T cell subset, CD4+ or CD8+ T cells, or bulk PBMC T cells (not recorded which). The receptors derive from a woman between 50 and 59 years old in good health. Donor details come from another sample of the same person, matched by shared clones.

The chain is built from TRBV18 and TRBJ2-1; TCRdb calls TRBD2, which cannot be checked without DNA. Germline V CDR1 and CDR2: KGHSH, LQKENI. The CDR3 has 15 residues. The chain's CDR3 is CASSTLAGENNEQFF.

The chain employs TRBV18 and TRBJ2-1. The CDR3 consists of 13 residues. Germline-derived CDR1 and CDR2 are KGHSH and LQKENI. This chain's CDR3 is CASSPRDFTEQFF.

This rearrangement joins TRBV9 to TRBJ2-5; the D call of TRBD2 rests on TCRdb alone, since no DNA is present to check it. The CDR3 has 14 amino acids. Germline loops: CDR1 SGDLS, CDR2 YYNGEE. This CDR3 reads CASSSSGISETQYF.

The V gene is TRBV20-1, the J gene TRBJ2-6; the D gene TCRdb calls, TRBD1, cannot be checked with no DNA. The CDR3 is 16 amino acids. Germline CDR1 DFQATT, CDR2 SNEGSKA (reference sequence). CDR3: CSAPSTGNSGANVLTF.

The rearrangement uses TRBV2 and TRBJ1-5; TCRdb calls TRBD1, which cannot be checked without DNA. The germline gives CDR1 SNHLY, CDR2 FYNNEI. CDR3 length: 17 residues. The CDR3 protein is CASSEGEGTVRNQPQHF.

The CDR3 protein is CASSYSSGGPEQFF. V is TRBV6-5 and J is TRBJ2-1; as DNA is missing, the TRBD2 call by TCRdb cannot be tested. The CDR3 contains 14 residues. Germline assignment: CDR1 MNHEY and CDR2 SVGAGI.

The V call is TRBV16, the J call TRBJ2-2; no DNA is available, so the TRBD2 call from TCRdb remains unchecked. The V gene's germline CDR1 is KGHSY and CDR2 FQNENV. The CDR3 totals 18 residues. The CDR3 region is CASSQGIAGGLNTGELFF.

The chain carries TRBV5-4 and TRBJ1-1. Per germline, CDR1 SGHNT and CDR2 YYREEE (reference sequence). CDR3 length: 13 amino acids. Here the CDR3 reads CASSPQLNTEAFF. The whole variable domain, filled in from reference TRBV5-4 and TRBJ1-1, reads ETGVTQSPTHLIKTRGQQVTLRCSSQSGHNTVSWYQQALGQGPQFIFQYYREEENGRGNFPPRFSGLQFPNYSSELNVNALELDDSALYLCASSPQLNTEAFFGQGTRLTVV.

This chain joins TRBV29-1 and TRBJ1-1; TCRdb names TRBD1, which stays unverified in the absence of DNA. CDR1 SQVTM and CDR2 ANQGSEA come from the germline V gene. The CDR3 totals 12 residues. Here the CDR3 reads CSAIQGPAEAFF.

The chain has TRBV29-1 and TRBJ2-7; TCRdb's D call of TRBD1 is untestable without DNA. Per the germline V gene, CDR1 is SQVTM and CDR2 is ANQGSEA. The CDR3 extends over 12 amino acids. CDR3 protein: CSVRDSLYEQYF.

This sequence joins TRBV20-1 and TRBJ2-2; TCRdb's assignment of TRBD1 cannot be checked, as there is no DNA. The CDR3 totals 17 residues. The germline V gene encodes CDR1 DFQATT and CDR2 SNEGSKA (reference sequence). CDR3 sequence: CSASPPTGTAYTGELFF.

The chain has TRBV5-5 and TRBJ2-1; TCRdb gives TRBD2 as the D gene, but with no DNA this cannot be confirmed. The CDR3 covers 15 residues. Per the germline V gene, CDR1 is SGHKS and CDR2 is YYEKEE (reference sequence). CDR3 residues: CASSYEGRSSNEQFF.

The chain couples TRBV2 to TRBJ2-5; the TCRdb D gene call, TRBD2, has no DNA to confirm it. Germline-derived CDR1 and CDR2 are SNHLY and FYNNEI. CDR3 length: 15 residues. CDR3 loop: CASNDPGASGETQYF.

This chain connects TRBV5-1 to TRBJ2-7; the D call of TRBD1 rests on TCRdb alone, since no DNA is present to check it. The CDR3 sequence is 14 residues long. Germline CDR1 and CDR2: SGHRS and YFSETQ. The chain's CDR3 is CASRPTFLSYEQYF.

V usage is TRBV23-1 and J usage is TRBJ2-7; TCRdb names TRBD1, which stays unverified in the absence of DNA. TRBV23-1 is given ORF status, its function remaining uncertain. This CDR3 has 14 residues. The CDR3: CASSGQGESYEQYF.

V and J are TRBV5-5 and TRBJ2-2; the TCRdb D gene call, TRBD1, has no DNA to confirm it. The germline V gene encodes CDR1 SGHKS and CDR2 YYEKEE (reference sequence). This CDR3 is built from 14 residues. CDR3 amino acids: CATNQQGDTGELFF. The full variable domain, its missing parts supplied by reference TRBV5-5 and TRBJ2-2, is DAGVTQSPTHLIKTRGQQVTLRCSPISGHKSVSWYQQVLGQGPQFIFQYYEKEERGRGNFPDRFSARQFPNYSSELNVNALLLGDSALYLCATNQQGDTGELFFGEGSRLTVL.

The J gene is TRBJ2-3, the V gene TRBV29-1; the D call from TCRdb, TRBD1, cannot be confirmed without DNA. CDR3 length: 15 amino acids. The germline gives CDR1 SQVTM, CDR2 ANQGSEA. CDR3 residues: CSVAGRGRGTDTQYF.

This chain uses TRBV5-1 with TRBJ1-2; TCRdb's D call, TRBD1, is unchecked because there is no DNA. CDR1 is SGHRS, CDR2 YFSETQ, per germline. The CDR3 is 15 residues long. This CDR3 is CASRLAGRPGYGYTF.

This chain links TRBV5-4 with TRBJ2-5; with no DNA, the TCRdb D assignment of TRBD1 cannot be verified. The CDR3 is 15 residues long. Germline V gives CDR1 SGHNT, CDR2 YYREEE (reference sequence). The CDR3 protein is CASRHRTGGVETQYF. Full variable domain (outside the CDR3, taken from reference TRBV5-4 and TRBJ2-5): ETGVTQSPTHLIKTRGQQVTLRCSSQSGHNTVSWYQQALGQGPQFIFQYYREEENGRGNFPPRFSGLQFPNYSSELNVNALELDDSALYLCASRHRTGGVETQYFGPGTRLLVL.

This chain joins TRBV6-4 and TRBJ2-1; the D call from TCRdb, TRBD2, cannot be confirmed without DNA. CDR3 length: 16 amino acids. Germline loops: CDR1 MRHNA, CDR2 SNTAGT. CDR3 loop: CASSPIAGGPGDEQFF.

The chain carries TRBV7-9 and TRBJ2-1; TCRdb selects TRBD2, and the lack of DNA leaves this call unchecked. The CDR3 covers 16 residues. The germline CDR1 and CDR2 sequences are SEHNR and FQNEAQ (reference sequence). The CDR3 loop is CASSFPGLAGSNEQFF.

The gene calls are TRBV5-1 and TRBJ2-7; no DNA is available, so the TRBD2 call from TCRdb remains unchecked. The CDR3 runs 16 residues. Germline assignment: CDR1 SGHRS and CDR2 YFSETQ. CDR3 sequence: CASSLAGASGYYEQYF.

This chain joins TRBV20-1 and TRBJ1-3. This CDR3 spans 14 amino acids. From germline, CDR1 is DFQATT and CDR2 SNEGSKA (reference sequence). CDR3 loop: CSAGDSLSRNTIYF.

J is TRBJ2-7 and V is TRBV6-2 or TRBV6-3; TCRdb gives TRBD1 as the D gene, but with no DNA this cannot be confirmed. Per germline, CDR1 MNHEY and CDR2 SVGEGT. The CDR3 runs 13 residues. CDR3 in amino acids: CASSYFRGQEQYF.

The chain recombines TRBV7-9 with TRBJ2-1; without DNA, the TCRdb call of TRBD1 cannot be checked. In germline, CDR1 is SEHNR, CDR2 FQNEAQ (reference sequence). This CDR3 is built from 14 residues. This chain's CDR3 is CASSRPTGINEQFF. The variable domain in full, with the rest retrieved from reference TRBV7-9 and TRBJ2-1, is DTGVSQNPRHKITKRGQNVTFRCDPISEHNRLYWYRQTLGQGPEFLTYFQNEAQLEKSRLLSDRFSAERPKGSFSTLEIQRTEQGDSAMYLCASSRPTGINEQFFGPGTRLTVL.

The CDR3 loop reads CASSLRRGQGILVKNTGELFF. V usage is TRBV12-3 or TRBV12-4 and J usage is TRBJ2-2; TCRdb's D call of TRBD1 is untestable without DNA. There are 21 residues in the CDR3.

This chain uses TRBV20-1 with TRBJ2-1. Germline loops: CDR1 DFQATT, CDR2 SNEGSKA (reference sequence). This CDR3 contains 11 residues. The CDR3 here is CSAREMGEQFF.